These T cell receptor beta chains were read from a single sample in a study of OX40 agonist ivuxolimab in advanced cancers. Repertoires were generated with immunoSEQ multiplex PCR, while TCRdb's copy carries only in-frame clones and drops some. The data hold about 81,000 clones, with around 84% observed a single time. The sample here was CD4+ or CD8+ T cells sorted from blood, taken in a trial of the OX40 agonist ivuxolimab. The receptors here all came from an adult with an advanced solid tumor such as melanoma, head and neck, liver or kidney cancer. Each CDR3 is given with its conserved first and last residue. The order of the fields is D gene, V gene, CDR3 protein. D genes are given only for firm matches.

>TRBD2|TRBV28
CASSSRLANTQYF
>-|TRBV12-5
CASGRRQYF
>-|TRBV6-1
CASTLTENTEAFF
>-|TRBV4-2
CASSQEGGYSGNTIYF
>-|TRBV30
CAWSLGGGSYEQYF
>TRBD1|TRBV28
CASSSGQGVSYEQYF
>-|TRBV6-1
CASSPRGGRGNGYTF
>TRBD1|TRBV28
CASIPLGGGTGNQPQHF
>-|TRBV19
CASSIGQVLTDTQYF
>TRBD2|TRBV5-6
CASSLAGWAGGPIYEQYF
>TRBD2|TRBV11-2
CASSVGLAGGPQFF
>-|TRBV28
CASSSTGTTYNEQFF
>TRBD2|TRBV25-1
CATSRGLADTGELFF
>-|TRBV7-2
CASSLEGISNTGELFF
>TRBD1|TRBV27
CASSSPRGPITEAFF
>-|TRBV19
CASSRVAGVSGNTIYF
>TRBD2|TRBV11-2
CASHRGGGETQYF
>TRBD2|TRBV7-9
CASSHPAGLAGIHNEQFF
>-|TRBV10-2
CASSESVEKLFF
>-|TRBV15
CATSRDKGMNTEAFF
>-|TRBV2
CASSERRLGNTIYF